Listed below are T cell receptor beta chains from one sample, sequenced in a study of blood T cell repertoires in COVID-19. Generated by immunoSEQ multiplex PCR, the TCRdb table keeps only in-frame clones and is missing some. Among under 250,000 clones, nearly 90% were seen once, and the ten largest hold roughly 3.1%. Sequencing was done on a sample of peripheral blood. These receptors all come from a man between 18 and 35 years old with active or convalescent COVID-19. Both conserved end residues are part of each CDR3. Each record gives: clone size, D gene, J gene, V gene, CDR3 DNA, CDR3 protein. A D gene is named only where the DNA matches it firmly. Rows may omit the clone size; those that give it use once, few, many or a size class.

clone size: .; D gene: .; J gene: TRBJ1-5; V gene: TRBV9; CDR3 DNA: TGTGCCAGCATCTTAACAGGAGACCGTAGCAATCAGCCCCAGCATTTT; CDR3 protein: CASILTGDRSNQPQHF
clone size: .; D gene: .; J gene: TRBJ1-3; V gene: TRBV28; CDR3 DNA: TGTGCCAGCAGGAGCTCTGGAAACACCATATATTTT; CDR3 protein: CASRSSGNTIYF
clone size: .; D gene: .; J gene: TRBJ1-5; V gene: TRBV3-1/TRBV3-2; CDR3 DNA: TGTGCCAGCAGCCAAGATGTGCGGCAGCCCCAGCATTTT; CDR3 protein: CASSQDVRQPQHF
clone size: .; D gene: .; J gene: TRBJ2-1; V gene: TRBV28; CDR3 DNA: TGTGCCAGCAGGGTCCCCCTCCTAGCGCAGACCACCTCATGGCCTGAGCAGTTCTTC; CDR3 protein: CASRVPLLAQTTSWPEQFF
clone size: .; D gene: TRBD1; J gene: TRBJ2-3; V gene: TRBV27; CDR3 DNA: TGTGCCAGCAGCTCCTCCGGGACAGGGAGCACAGATACGCAGTATTTT; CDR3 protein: CASSSSGTGSTDTQYF
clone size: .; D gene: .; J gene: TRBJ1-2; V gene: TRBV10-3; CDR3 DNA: TGTGCCATCAGTGATTCAGTTAACTATGGCTACACCTTC; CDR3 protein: CAISDSVNYGYTF
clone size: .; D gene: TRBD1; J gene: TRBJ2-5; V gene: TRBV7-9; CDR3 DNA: TGTGCCAGCAGCGGCAGGACAGGGCGAGAGACCCAGTACTTC; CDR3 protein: CASSGRTGRETQYF
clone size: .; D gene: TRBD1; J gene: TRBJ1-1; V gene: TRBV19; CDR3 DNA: TGTGCCAGTACCCCCCGGCAACCGGGACAGGGGTACACTGAAGCTTTCTTT; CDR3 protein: CASTPRQPGQGYTEAFF
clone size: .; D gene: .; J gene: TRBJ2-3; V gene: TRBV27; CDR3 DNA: TGTGCCAGCAGTTTATGGCAGGGAGATACGCAGTATTTT; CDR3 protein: CASSLWQGDTQYF
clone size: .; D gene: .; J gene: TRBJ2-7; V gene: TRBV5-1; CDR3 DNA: TGCGCCAGCAGCTTGGGTCCCGGGAACTACGAGCAGTACTTC; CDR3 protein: CASSLGPGNYEQYF
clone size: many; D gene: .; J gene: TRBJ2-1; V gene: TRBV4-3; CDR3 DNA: TGCGCCAGCAGCCAAGGGGACACGCTGGGCAATGAGCAGTTCTTC; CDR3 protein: CASSQGDTLGNEQFF
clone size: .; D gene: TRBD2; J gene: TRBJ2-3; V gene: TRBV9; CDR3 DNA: TGTGCCAGCAGCGTAGGGACTAGCGGGAAGGATACGCAGTATTTT; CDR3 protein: CASSVGTSGKDTQYF
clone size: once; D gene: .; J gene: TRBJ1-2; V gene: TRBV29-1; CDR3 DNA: TGCAGCGTTCAGACTGAGAACTATGGCTACACCTTC; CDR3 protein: CSVQTENYGYTF
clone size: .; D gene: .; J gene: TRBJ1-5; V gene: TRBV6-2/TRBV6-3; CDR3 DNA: TGTGCCAGCAGCTTCGGCGAGACAGGAACATATAGCAATCAGCCCCAGCATTTT; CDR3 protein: CASSFGETGTYSNQPQHF
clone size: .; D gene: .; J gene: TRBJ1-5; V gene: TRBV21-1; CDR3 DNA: TGTGCCAGCAGCCTACTCCAGGGGAACAATCAGCCCCAGCATTTT; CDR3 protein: CASSLLQGNNQPQHF
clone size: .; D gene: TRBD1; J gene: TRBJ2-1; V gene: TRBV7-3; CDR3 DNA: TGTGCCAGCAGCCCCACAGGGGCTATTTACAATGAGCAGTTCTTC; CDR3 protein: CASSPTGAIYNEQFF
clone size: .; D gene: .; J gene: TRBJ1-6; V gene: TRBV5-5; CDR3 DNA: TGTGCCAGCAGCTTGTACAGCCTGGGAGGGACCCTCCACTTT; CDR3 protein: CASSLYSLGGTLHF
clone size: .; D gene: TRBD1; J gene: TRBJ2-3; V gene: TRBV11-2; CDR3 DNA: TGTGCCAGCAGCTTAACAGGGGCCCTAGATACGCAGTATTTT; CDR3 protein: CASSLTGALDTQYF
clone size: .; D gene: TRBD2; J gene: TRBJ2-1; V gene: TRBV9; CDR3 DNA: TGTGCCAGCAGCGTAGAAGGCGGGAGGTCCTACAATGAGCAGTTCTTC; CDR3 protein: CASSVEGGRSYNEQFF
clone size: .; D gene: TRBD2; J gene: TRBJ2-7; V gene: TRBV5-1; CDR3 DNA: TGCGCCAGCAGCTTTTCAGCGGGGCTCTCCTACGAGCAGTACTTC; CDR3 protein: CASSFSAGLSYEQYF
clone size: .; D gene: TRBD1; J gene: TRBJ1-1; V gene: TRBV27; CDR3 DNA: TGTGCCAGCACCAGGGGGCTCGGGGAAATGAACACTGAAGCTTTCTTT; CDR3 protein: CASTRGLGEMNTEAFF
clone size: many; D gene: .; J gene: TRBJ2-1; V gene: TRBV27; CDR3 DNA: TGTGCCAGCAGTTTAAGAGCGGGCGGTTACAATGAGCAGTTCTTC; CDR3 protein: CASSLRAGGYNEQFF
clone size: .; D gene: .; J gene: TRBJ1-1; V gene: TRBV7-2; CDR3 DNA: TGTGCCAGCAGCTTACTGGGGGCGGGTAACACTGAAGCTTTCTTT; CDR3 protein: CASSLLGAGNTEAFF
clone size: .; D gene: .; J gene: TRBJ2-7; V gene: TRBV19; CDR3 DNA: TGTGCCAGTAGTATGCAGTCCTTGCGGAGCCACGAGCAGTACTTC; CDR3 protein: CASSMQSLRSHEQYF
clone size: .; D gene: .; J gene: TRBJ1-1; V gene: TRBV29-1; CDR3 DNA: TGCAGCGTTGATACGGGAAAGAACACTGAAGCTTTCTTT; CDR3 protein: CSVDTGKNTEAFF
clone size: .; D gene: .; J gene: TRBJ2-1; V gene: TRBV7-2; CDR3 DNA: TGTGCCAGCAGCTCCCCCCTGGGCCAGGCCCGTTCCTACAATGAGCAGTTCTTC; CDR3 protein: CASSSPLGQARSYNEQFF
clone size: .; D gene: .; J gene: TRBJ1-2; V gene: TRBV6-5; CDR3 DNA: TGTGCCAGCAGTATAACGACACAAACGAACTATGGCTACACCTTC; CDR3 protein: CASSITTQTNYGYTF
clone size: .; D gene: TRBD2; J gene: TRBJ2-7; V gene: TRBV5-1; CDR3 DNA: TGCGCCAGCAGCTTGGCCGGGACTAGCGCCGTCGAGCAGTACTTC; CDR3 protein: CASSLAGTSAVEQYF
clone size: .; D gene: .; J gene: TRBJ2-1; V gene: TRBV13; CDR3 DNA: TGTGCCAGCAGCCGGACAGCGAATGAGCAGTTCTTC; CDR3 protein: CASSRTANEQFF
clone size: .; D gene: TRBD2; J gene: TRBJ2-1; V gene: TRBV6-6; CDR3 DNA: TGTGCCAGCAGTTACGGGAGCGGGGCGGGGAATGAGCAGTTCTTC; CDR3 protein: CASSYGSGAGNEQFF
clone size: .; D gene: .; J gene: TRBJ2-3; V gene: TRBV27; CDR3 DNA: TGTGCCAGCAGTTTATTCGGGGGTTGGCCAGATACGCAGTATTTT; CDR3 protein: CASSLFGGWPDTQYF
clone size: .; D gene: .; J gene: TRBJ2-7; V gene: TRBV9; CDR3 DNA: TGTGCCAGCAGCGTAGCTCCAACTAATTCTCCTTTAATATACGAGCAGTACTTC; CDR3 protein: CASSVAPTNSPLIYEQYF
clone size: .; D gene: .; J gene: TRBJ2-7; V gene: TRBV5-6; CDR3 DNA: TGTGCCAGCAGCTGGGCCCAACGTATCAGCGAGCAGTACTTC; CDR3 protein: CASSWAQRISEQYF
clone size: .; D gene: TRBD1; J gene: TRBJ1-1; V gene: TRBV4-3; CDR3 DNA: TGCGCCAGCAGCCGGTCCGGGACAGCGGCCACTGAAGCTTTCTTT; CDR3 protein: CASSRSGTAATEAFF
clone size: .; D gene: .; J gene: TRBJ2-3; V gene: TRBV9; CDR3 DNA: TGTGCCAGCAGCGTAGGTGGCCTGGTTACGCAGTATTTT; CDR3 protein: CASSVGGLVTQYF
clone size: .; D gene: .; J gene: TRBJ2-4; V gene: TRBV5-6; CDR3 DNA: TGTGCCAGCGAGCGGAGGTTAGCCAAAAACATTCAGTACTTC; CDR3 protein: CASERRLAKNIQYF
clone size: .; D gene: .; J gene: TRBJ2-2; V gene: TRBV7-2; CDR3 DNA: TGTGCCAGCAGCTTAGACAGGGAGAGAGCAAAGGCCGGGGAGCTGTTTTTT; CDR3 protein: CASSLDRERAKAGELFF
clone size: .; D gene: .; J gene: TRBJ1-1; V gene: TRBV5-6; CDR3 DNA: TGTGCCAGCAGCTTGTCTCCGGGATTCTCGAACACTGAAGCTTTCTTT; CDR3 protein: CASSLSPGFSNTEAFF
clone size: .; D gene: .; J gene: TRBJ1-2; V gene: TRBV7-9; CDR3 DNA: TGTGCCAGCAGCTTAGGGACAGACTATTATGGCTACACCTTC; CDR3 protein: CASSLGTDYYGYTF
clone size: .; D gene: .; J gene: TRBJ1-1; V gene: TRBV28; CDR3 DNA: TGTGCCAGCAGTTGGGCAGCGGCCGACACTGAAGCTTTCTTT; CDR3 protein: CASSWAAADTEAFF
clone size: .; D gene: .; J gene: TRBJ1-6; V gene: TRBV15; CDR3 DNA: TGTGCCACCAGCAGAGATGCGAGGGGGCCCCTCCACTTT; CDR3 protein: CATSRDARGPLHF
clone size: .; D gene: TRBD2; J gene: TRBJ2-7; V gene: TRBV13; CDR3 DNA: TGTGCCAGCAGCAGCAGCGGGAGATCTTATAGGCAGTACTTC; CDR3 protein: CASSSSGRSYRQYF
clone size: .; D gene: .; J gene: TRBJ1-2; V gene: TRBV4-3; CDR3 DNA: TGCGCCAGCAGCCGCGGCGCTAACTATGGCTACACCTTC; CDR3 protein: CASSRGANYGYTF
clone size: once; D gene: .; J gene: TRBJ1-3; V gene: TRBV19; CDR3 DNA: TGTGCCAGAACACACAGGGACGGAAACACCATATATTTT; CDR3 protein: CARTHRDGNTIYF
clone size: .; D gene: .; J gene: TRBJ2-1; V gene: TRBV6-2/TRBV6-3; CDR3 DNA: TGTGCCAGCAGTACGCGACTACCTAACAATGAGCAGTTCTTC; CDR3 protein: CASSTRLPNNEQFF
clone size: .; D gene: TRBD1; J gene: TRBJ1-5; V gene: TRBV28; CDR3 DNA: TGTGCCAGCAGCCCAGGGGGATGGTATCAGCCCCAGCATTTT; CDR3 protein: CASSPGGWYQPQHF